This T cell receptor beta chain appears in the sequencing data of a study of radiotherapy plus CTLA-4 blockade in lung cancer. Overall study: Objective responses were seen in more than 15% of patients, disease control in more than 30%.

Study-wide findings and caveats: Dynamics of early blood T cell clones, together with interferon-beta, were reportedly the best predictors of response. Peripheral blood showed expansion of tumor-derived TCR clones after radiotherapy and ipilimumab.

As for this clone: Its antigen is currently unknown.

The study treated chemo-refractory metastatic non-small-cell lung cancer patients with focal radiation plus ipilimumab CTLA-4 blockade. Germline lookup yields CDR1 GTSNPN and CDR2 SVGIG (reference sequence). The CDR3 loop spans 14 amino acids. V gave up 2 bases and J gave up 5 bases; unmatched junction bases: 6. Using immunoSEQ multiplex PCR, the repertoire was profiled, and TCRdb retains in-frame clones only, with some absent. The sample lists about 59,000 clones, approximately 82% occurring once. The TCR sequence derives from a human donor with non-small cell lung cancer whose response to radiotherapy plus ipilimumab could not be evaluated. The V call is TRBV30, the J call TRBJ2-5, with 9 bases identical to TRBD1. The sample here was peripheral blood, taken from a patient treated with radiotherapy plus ipilimumab. CDR3 nucleotide sequence: TGTGCCTGGAGTCCGCCACAGGGGGCGGAGACCCAGTACTTC. This translates into CAWSPPQGAETQYF. Full variable domain (rest looked up from reference TRBV30 and TRBJ2-5): SQTIHQWPATLVQPVGSPLSLECTVEGTSNPNLYWYRQAAGRGLQLLFYSVGIGQISSEVPQNLSASRPQDRQFILSSKKLLLSDSGFYLCAWSPPQGAETQYFGPGTRLLVL.